These 24 T cell receptor beta chains originate from one sample sequenced in a study of blood T cell repertoires in COVID-19. Using immunoSEQ multiplex PCR, the repertoire was profiled, and TCRdb retains in-frame clones only, with some absent. The sample contains about 200,000 clones, roughly nine tenths of which appear only once. Sequenced material: PBMCs or T cells enriched from blood (not recorded which). The receptors stem from a woman aged 40 to 49 with acute COVID-19.

This clone was found a few times. The chain joins TRBV7-2 to TRBJ2-1; TRBD2 matches 8 bases. The germline V gene has CDR1 SGHTA and CDR2 FQGNSA. The CDR3 has 15 amino acids. Germline trimming cut 5 bases from V and 6 bases from J; bases unmatched to any gene: 9. CDR3 amino acids: CASSDVAGLGNEQFF. The CDR3 DNA sequence: TGTGCCAGCAGCGACGTAGCGGGACTGGGCAATGAGCAGTTCTTC.

V usage is TRBV7-6 and J usage is TRBJ2-7; TRBD2 aligns across 7 bases. The CDR3 extends over 15 amino acids. With V trimmed by 5 bases and J by 2 bases, 9 bases remained unmatched. In germline, CDR1 is SGHVS, CDR2 FNYEAQ. The CDR3: CASSTRAGPTYEQYF. In DNA form, the CDR3 reads TGTGCCAGCAGCACCAGAGCGGGGCCCACCTACGAGCAGTACTTC.

This chain connects TRBV21-1 to TRBJ2-2; the DNA was not used to check the table's D call, TRBD2. TRBV21-1 is listed as a pseudogene. The CDR3 has 16 residues. CDR3 DNA: TGTGCCAGCAGCAAAGTCGGGGACTCTCCCACCGGGGAGCTGTTTTTT. It specifies CASSKVGDSPTGELFF.

The CDR3 region is CAIRGQYGEQFF. CDR3 nucleotides: TGTGCCATCAGGGGGCAGTACGGTGAGCAGTTCTTC. The chain combines TRBV10-3 with TRBJ2-1, with a possible D match to TRBD1 (5 bases). This CDR3 region has 12 residues. The V and J ends lost 6 bases and 9 bases respectively, with 12 bases between them. Germline CDR1 reads ENHRY; CDR2 reads SYGVKD.

The J gene is TRBJ2-7, the V gene TRBV7-8, with 9 bases identical to TRBD1. The CDR3 is 15 amino acids. Germline CDR1 SGHVS, CDR2 FQNEAQ. V lost 4 bases to trimming and J lost 2 bases; unmatched junction nucleotides: 6. The CDR3 DNA reads as TGTGCCAGCAGCTCCACCGGGACAGGGACCTACGAGCAGTACTTC. This encodes CASSSTGTGTYEQYF.

CDR3 sequence reads: CASSQDRGGETQYF. DNA for the CDR3: TGCGCCAGCAGCCAAGATCGCGGCGGAGAGACCCAGTACTTC. V and J are TRBV4-3 and TRBJ2-5; the D is unclear. There are 14 residues in the CDR3. Deletions cut 0 bases from V and 4 bases from J, with 9 bases between. From germline, CDR1 is LGHNA and CDR2 YSLEER.

V and J are TRBV5-1 and TRBJ1-6; no clear D gene. Per germline, CDR1 SGHRS and CDR2 YFSETQ. This CDR3 region has 14 residues. The V end lost 4 bases, the J end lost 7 bases, and 12 bases lay between the germline ends. DNA for the CDR3: TGCGCCAGCAGCCCCCTTATGGGCAATTCACCCCTCCACTTT. It codes for CASSPLMGNSPLHF.

The V and J genes are TRBV19 and TRBJ2-7; unclear D gene. Germline CDR1 and CDR2: LNHDA and SQIVND (reference sequence). The CDR3 runs 14 residues. V was shortened by 3 bases and J by 2 bases, with 11 bases between the two germline ends. The CDR3 here is CASSMLVQPYEQYF. The CDR3 DNA follows: TGTGCCAGTAGTATGTTGGTACAGCCCTACGAGCAGTACTTC.

The CDR3 loop reads CASSYRSVGQGLNTEAFF. The CDR3 DNA reads as TGCGCCAGCAGCTATCGTTCCGTTGGACAGGGGTTGAACACTGAAGCTTTCTTT. V gene TRBV4-1 combines with J gene TRBJ1-1; TRBD1 agrees at 9 bases. V was pared by 5 bases and J by 0 bases, with 13 bases of the junction left unmatched. The germline V gene encodes CDR1 MGHRA and CDR2 YSYEKL. The CDR3 runs 18 residues.

This clone was counted a few times. J is TRBJ1-5 and V is TRBV5-6, with TRBD1 matching 10 bases. Germline V gene sequence: CDR1 SGHDT, CDR2 YYEEEE. V was pared by 1 base and J by 0 bases, with 4 bases of the junction left unmatched. CDR3 length: 17 residues. The CDR3 spells CASSLMGQGNSNQPQHF. CDR3 nucleotide sequence: TGTGCCAGCAGCTTGATGGGACAGGGGAATAGCAATCAGCCCCAGCATTTT.

V usage is TRBV30 and J usage is TRBJ2-1; 11 bases are a match to TRBD1. This CDR3 is 15 amino acids long. Germline V lookup: CDR1 GTSNPN, CDR2 SVGIG (reference sequence). Trimming took 4 bases from V and 6 from J; bases not matched to a gene: 8. In DNA, the CDR3 is TGTGCCTGGAAAATATCCGGGACAGGGGGCAATGAGCAGTTCTTC. Protein product: CAWKISGTGGNEQFF.

The rearrangement links TRBV27 to TRBJ2-3; D gene ambiguous. Germline loops: CDR1 MNHEY, CDR2 SMNVEV (reference sequence). The CDR3 runs 15 residues. V lost 2 bases and J lost 3, with 12 bases in between. Here the CDR3 reads CASSLSLSPTDTQYF. Here the CDR3 DNA reads TGTGCCAGCAGTTTAAGCCTGAGTCCAACAGATACGCAGTATTTT.

The genes are TRBV28 and TRBJ2-7; 7 bases are shared with TRBD1. The germline V gene encodes CDR1 MDHEN and CDR2 SYDVKM. V shed 4 bases, J shed 1 base, and the junction held 4 bases outside the gene matches. The length of the CDR3 is 14 residues. CDR3 loop: CASSSPGQSYEQYF. In DNA, the CDR3 is TGTGCCAGCAGTTCCCCGGGACAGTCCTACGAGCAGTACTTC.

The CDR3 DNA sequence: TGTGCCAGCAGTCGGGTCGGACTGGCCTACGAGCAGTACTTC. Protein sequence: CASSRVGLAYEQYF. The chain is built from TRBV27 and TRBJ2-7; perhaps TRBD2 as D (5 bases). Per germline, CDR1 MNHEY and CDR2 SMNVEV (reference sequence). Trimming removed 5 bases at V and 2 bases at J, with 13 bases between. The CDR3 has 14 amino acids.

The chain combines TRBV4-3 with TRBJ2-6; D is possibly TRBD2 (5 bases). Germline lookup yields CDR1 LGHNA and CDR2 YSLEER. The CDR3 extends over 18 amino acids. V was trimmed by 3 bases and J by 1 base, leaving 16 bases between them. CDR3 in DNA: TGCGCCAGCAGCCATTCCGCGGGCGCCCCTTCTGGGGCCAACGTCCTGACTTTC. Its translation is CASSHSAGAPSGANVLTF.

The chain recombines TRBV7-9 with TRBJ2-5, with TRBD2 matching 11 bases. Germline-derived CDR1 and CDR2 are SEHNR and FQNEAQ (reference sequence). V shed 5 bases and J 5 bases; nucleotides not matched to a gene: 10. The CDR3 length is 16 residues. Here the CDR3 DNA reads TGTGCCAGCAGCCCCGCGGCGACTAGCGGGACCGAGACCCAGTACTTC. Its translation: CASSPAATSGTETQYF.

As concerns this clone: Different DNA sequences within this sample yield the same CDR3. The chain has TRBV19 and TRBJ2-5; 7 bases line up with TRBD1. V gave up 1 base and J gave up 2 bases; unmatched junction bases: 4. The length of the CDR3 is 15 residues. CDR1 and CDR2 from the germline V gene are LNHDA and SQIVND (reference sequence). The CDR3 loop is CASSIGRDRQETQYF. The CDR3 bases are TGTGCCAGTAGTATAGGCCGGGACAGACAAGAGACCCAGTACTTC.

The chain combines TRBV3-1 (or the pseudogene TRBV3-2) with TRBJ1-2, with D possibly matching TRBD1 (6 bases). The germline V gene has CDR1 LGHDT and CDR2 YNNKEL (reference sequence). The germline V and J ends were trimmed by 3 bases and 0 bases, with 14 bases remaining between them. The CDR3 loop spans 16 amino acids. The CDR3, as DNA: TGTGCCAGCAGCCAGTTCACAGGGAGACCTAACTATGGCTACACCTTC. Its translation: CASSQFTGRPNYGYTF.

This clone has a handful of counts. The gene calls are TRBV5-4 and TRBJ1-2; 9 positions agree with TRBD1. The CDR3 has 13 amino acids. Germline trimming cut 5 bases from V and 4 bases from J; bases unmatched to any gene: 3. CDR1 is SGHNT and CDR2 is YYREEE in the germline V gene (reference sequence). The CDR3 sequence is CASRDRGGYGYTF. CDR3 bases: TGTGCCAGCAGGGACAGGGGAGGCTATGGCTACACCTTC.

A note on this clone: At one boundary the junction diverges from the germline segment, which might be a read error. V and J are TRBV11-3 and TRBJ1-5; D gene unclear. CDR1 is SGHNT, CDR2 YENEEA, per germline. CDR3 length: 14 residues. The CDR3 is CASSLDRSHQPQHF. Written as DNA, the CDR3 is TGTGCCAGCAGCTTAGATCGTAGCCATCAGCCCCAGCATTTT. The variable domain in full, completed from reference TRBV11-3 and TRBJ1-5, reads EAGVVQSPRYKIIEKKQPVAFWCNPISGHNTLYWYLQNLGQGPELLIRYENEEAVDDSQLPKDRFSAERLKGVDSTLKIQPAELGDSAVYLCASSLDRSHQPQHFGDGTRLSIL.

This chain connects TRBV27 to TRBJ2-1; TRBD2 agrees at 7 bases. The CDR3 is 15 residues long. Germline CDR1 is MNHEY and CDR2 is SMNVEV (reference sequence). Trimming removed 5 bases from V and 5 bases from J; junction bases left unmatched: 9. CDR3 DNA: TGTGCCAGCAGTATCCTAGCGGAACCTAACAATGAGCAGTTCTTC. Its protein is CASSILAEPNNEQFF.

The chain uses TRBV10-2 and TRBJ2-2, with TRBD2 matching over 14 bases. Germline V gene sequence: CDR1 WSHSY, CDR2 SAAADI. The V and J ends lost 8 bases and 7 bases, in that order; junction bases with no gene match: 0. The CDR3 sequence is 13 residues long. This CDR3 is CASGLAGGGELFF. For the CDR3, the DNA is TGCGCCAGCGGACTAGCGGGAGGCGGGGAGCTGTTTTTT.

V and J are TRBV29-1 and TRBJ2-1, with a possible D match to TRBD2 (5 bases). CDR1 is SQVTM and CDR2 is ANQGSEA in the germline V gene. This CDR3 is 13 amino acids long. The V and J ends lost 8 bases and 1 base respectively, with 12 bases between them. Written as DNA, the CDR3 is TGCAGCATCCGGGAATCGTCCTACAATGAGCAGTTCTTC. Amino acids: CSIRESSYNEQFF.

The V gene is TRBV5-1, the J gene TRBJ2-7; 9 bases line up with TRBD2. Unmatched junction bases numbered 10, after V lost 0 bases and J lost 6 bases. The CDR3 has 16 amino acids. The germline CDR1 and CDR2 sequences are SGHRS and YFSETQ. The CDR3 bases are TGCGCCAGCAGCTTGGTTTTTAGCGGGGGACGAGCCGAGCAGTACTTC. This encodes CASSLVFSGGRAEQYF.